This paragraph covers one TCR beta chain sequence. The antigen is unknown. This record belongs to a study of STAT3 mutations in large granular lymphocyte leukemia. Study details: Immunosuppressive therapy was given to more than half of T-LGLL patients. General observations from the study: Variable sampling intervals and differing treatment regimens complicated linking therapy response to TCR clonal burden changes. TCR clonotype switching after therapy occurred in about 35% of the 18 patients. In T-cell large granular lymphocyte leukemia, about half of patients showed multiple immunodominant subclonotypes.

The ends were cut back, 5 bases at V and 5 bases at J, with 21 bases in the middle. The CDR3 has 16 residues. Germline assignment: CDR1 SEHNR and CDR2 FQNEAQ (reference sequence). Here immunoSEQ multiplex PCR was the method, and the copy in TCRdb shows in-frame clones only, minus some. The sample yields 30,000 to 45,000 clones, about 88% seen once. The sequenced sample was PBMCs. This TCR was sampled from a human donor with T large granular lymphocyte leukemia. Some clones in this sample may be carry-over from other donors' samples. The chain recombines TRBV7-9 with TRBJ1-2; tentatively, D is TRBD1 (5 bases). CDR3 region: CASSPIEGIREYGYTF. CDR3 nucleotide sequence: TGTGCCAGCAGCCCCATAGAGGGGATCAGGGAGTATGGCTACACCTTC.